This T cell receptor (beta chain) was captured in a study of cytomegalovirus exposure and HLA in healthy donors. Points from the study as a whole: Within an earlier analysis, most TCR beta V segments proved productive either about 87% or about 30% of the time. The CMV antigen specificity of a few CMV-associated chains was confirmed through in vitro analysis.

The PCR used 60 Vbeta and 13 Jbeta primers. Some clones are missing from TCRdb's copy, which holds only in-frame ones; the method was immunoSEQ multiplex PCR. The profile shows approximately 61,000 clones, about 81% of them singletons. The CDR3 has 15 amino acids. Trimming cost V 5 bases and J 6 bases; bases outside gene matches: 9. Germline V gene data show CDR1 as SEHNR and CDR2 as FQNEAQ (reference sequence). As concerns this clone: Its antigen remains unidentified.

Sample: PBMCs. This chain links TRBV7-9 with TRBJ1-4; the match to TRBD1 covers 7 bases. This sequence was found in a man in his forties or fifties in good health and CMV-seropositive. DNA of the CDR3: TGTGCCAGCAGCCCCCCCGACAGGGAAGATGAAAAACTGTTTTTT. It translates to CASSPPDREDEKLFF.